This entry lists 17 T cell receptor beta chains sequenced from one sample in a study of T cells in Graves' hyperthyroidism and ophthalmopathy. Template material for amplifying TCR beta CDR3 regions consisted of RNA transcripts. TCR CDR3 regions were first amplified by RT-PCR with HTBI primers. TCRdb redid the calling of the multiplex PCR reads with MiXCR, one entry per CDR3 protein. The repertoire includes roughly 580,000 distinct CDR3 sequences, just over 45% of them detected once, and 8.2% sits in the top ten. The sequenced material came from peripheral blood or thyroid tissue (not recorded which). Source of these receptors: a woman aged 18-29 years with Graves' hyperthyroidism.

Worth noting for this clonotype: Relative to the germline gene, one junction end is altered; a read error may explain this. This chain connects TRBV7-9 to TRBJ1-1; D is possibly TRBD1 (5 bases). The CDR3 contains 15 residues. Germline V lookup: CDR1 SEHNR, CDR2 FQNEAQ (reference sequence). In DNA, the CDR3 is TGCGCCAGCAGCCAATCACAACAGGTGAACACTGAAGCTTTCTTT. This codes for CASSQSQQVNTEAFF.

V is TRBV20-1 and J is TRBJ1-5; no reliable D call. With 5 bases removed from V and 6 bases from J, the gap between germline ends came to 17 bases. CDR1 and CDR2 (germline): DFQATT, SNEGSKA (reference sequence). CDR3 size: 14 residues. The CDR3: CSAASGVGSQPQHF. The CDR3 DNA follows: TGCAGTGCTGCGTCCGGGGTAGGGAGTCAGCCCCAGCATTTT.

CDR3: CASSMYGRAETQYF. DNA of the CDR3: TGTGCCAGTAGTATGTATGGCAGAGCGGAGACCCAGTACTTC. The rearrangement uses TRBV19 and TRBJ2-5; D is unclear. The germline V gene has CDR1 LNHDA and CDR2 SQIVND (reference sequence). V was shortened by 3 bases and J by 5 bases, with 13 bases between the two germline ends. There are 14 residues in the CDR3.

In this sample, this clonotype turned up many times. V and J are TRBV10-3 and TRBJ2-6; D is unclear. V lost 3 bases, J lost 2 bases, and 5 bases lay in between. The CDR3 loop spans 14 amino acids. CDR1 and CDR2 from the germline V gene are ENHRY and SYGVKD. This chain's CDR3 is CAISDLTGANVLTF. In nucleotides, the CDR3 is TGTGCCATCAGTGACCTGACTGGGGCCAACGTCCTGACTTTC.

The chain carries TRBV15 and TRBJ2-6; D is unclear. The CDR3 contains 15 residues. Germline values: CDR1 LNHNV, CDR2 YYDKDF (reference sequence). Trimming took off 0 bases at V and 4 bases at J, with 7 bases between the two ends. CDR3 region: CATSRDGSGANVLTF. In nucleotides, the CDR3 is TGTGCCACCAGCAGAGATGGGTCAGGGGCCAACGTCCTGACTTTC.

This clonotype was recorded once. This may be a read error, as it is one base from a much larger clone. The chain couples TRBV25-1 to TRBJ1-2, with D uncertain. The CDR3 contains 14 residues. Trimming removed 3 bases at V and 1 base at J, with 9 bases between. The germline V gene encodes CDR1 MGHDK and CDR2 SYGVNS. Here the CDR3 DNA reads TGTGCCAGCAGTGACCAATCTGATAACTATGGCTACACCTTC. Encoded protein: CASSDQSDNYGYTF.

The chain joins TRBV24-1 to TRBJ1-5; D might be TRBD1 (6 bases). CDR1 and CDR2 (germline): KGHDR, SFDVKD. Trimming cost V 5 bases and J 4 bases, with 8 bases left between them. The CDR3 covers 13 residues. In DNA, the CDR3 is TGTGCCACCAGTGGGGGGCCAAATCAGCCCCAGCATTTT. The encoded protein is CATSGGPNQPQHF.

The genes are TRBV10-1 and TRBJ2-3; D is possibly TRBD1 or TRBD2 (5 bases each). CDR1 and CDR2 (germline): WNHNN, SYGVQD (reference sequence). This CDR3 spans 15 amino acids. Trimming removed 0 bases at V and 4 bases at J, with 11 bases between. As DNA, the CDR3 is TGCGCCAGCAGTGAGTCCGGGGACCACCCAGATACGCAGTATTTT. Amino acids: CASSESGDHPDTQYF.

The V call is TRBV29-1, the J call TRBJ2-2, with D possibly being TRBD2 (6 bases). Germline lookup yields CDR1 SQVTM and CDR2 ANQGSEA. The CDR3 runs 14 residues. V was pared by 4 bases and J by 5 bases, with 14 bases between. CDR3 in DNA: TGCAGCGTTGGCAGGGAGGTTAGGACCGGGGAGCTGTTTTTT. Encoded protein: CSVGREVRTGELFF.

The V and J genes are TRBV29-1 and TRBJ2-5, with 10 bases lining up with TRBD1. V lost 3 bases to trimming and J lost 5 bases; unmatched junction nucleotides: 12. Germline lookup yields CDR1 SQVTM and CDR2 ANQGSEA. The CDR3 contains 16 residues. CDR3 in DNA: TGCAGCGTTGATCTGCCGGGACAGGGGCTTCATGAGACCCAGTACTTC. This translates into CSVDLPGQGLHETQYF.

The chain combines TRBV15 with TRBJ2-7, with D perhaps matching TRBD1 (6 bases). The length of the CDR3 is 16 residues. V was pared by 0 bases and J by 0 bases, with 12 bases between. Germline V gene data show CDR1 as LNHNV and CDR2 as YYDKDF (reference sequence). CDR3 DNA: TGTGCCACCAGCAGAGATCGAACAGGGATCTCCTACGAGCAGTACTTC. Translating gives CATSRDRTGISYEQYF.

Notes on this clonotype: It is likely a read error, because the conserved phenylalanine at the end of the CDR3 is missing. The chain couples TRBV7-2 to TRBJ2-7, with 12 positions matching TRBD1. The CDR3 is made up of 16 amino acids. Germline CDR1 is SGHTA and CDR2 is FQGNSA. J gave up 3 bases and V 3 bases, and 6 bases lay outside the gene matches. The CDR3 loop is CASSFPGTGGFYEQYL. CDR3 nucleotides: TGTGCCAGCAGCTTCCCCGGGACAGGGGGCTTCTACGAGCAGTACCTC.

This rearrangement joins TRBV2 to TRBJ1-2; 9 nucleotides match TRBD1. Germline V gene data show CDR1 as SNHLY and CDR2 as FYNNEI. Trimming at V came to 2 bases and at J to 3 bases, leaving 7 bases not matched to a gene. CDR3 length equals 16 residues. The CDR3 region has the DNA TGTGCCAGCAGTGAATTACAGGGGGCGCTGGACTATGGCTACACCTTC. This translates into CASSELQGALDYGYTF. Full variable domain (missing parts from reference TRBV2 and TRBJ1-2): EPEVTQTPSHQVTQMGQEVILRCVPISNHLYFYWYRQILGQKVEFLVSFYNNEISEKSEIFDDQFSVERPDGSNFTLKIRSTKLEDSAMYFCASSELQGALDYGYTFGSGTRLTVV.

Comment on this clonotype: One end of the junction varies from germline; a read error may be responsible. The V call is TRBV7-9, the J call TRBJ1-5, with 9 positions matching TRBD1. The germline V gene has CDR1 SEHNR and CDR2 FQNEAQ (reference sequence). The CDR3 spans 13 residues. The CDR3 nucleotides read TGCGCCAGCCCCGGGACAGGGCTTCAGCCCCAGCATTTT. It is translated as CASPGTGLQPQHF.

This rearrangement joins TRBV20-1 to TRBJ2-5; TRBD2 might be the D (6 bases). The germline V gene has CDR1 DFQATT and CDR2 SNEGSKA (reference sequence). V was cut by 3 bases and J by 11 bases, with 19 bases left in between. The CDR3 loop spans 13 amino acids. The CDR3 nucleotides read TGCAGTGCTAGTGTCGGGAGTGTCGAGGTGCAGTACTTC. This codes for CSASVGSVEVQYF.

The J gene is TRBJ2-5, the V gene TRBV7-9, with a weak D call TRBD1 (5 bases). Germline CDR1 reads SEHNR; CDR2 reads FQNEAQ (reference sequence). The CDR3 runs 14 residues. Deletions cut 3 bases from V and 5 bases from J, with 13 bases between. The CDR3 sequence: CASSLARTRETQYF. The CDR3 region has the DNA TGTGCCAGCAGCTTGGCCCGGACAAGGGAGACCCAGTACTTC.

In this sample, this clonotype turned up many times. The chain couples TRBV20-1 to TRBJ1-1, with 7 bases lining up with TRBD1. Per germline, CDR1 DFQATT and CDR2 SNEGSKA (reference sequence). Unmatched junction bases numbered 5, after V lost 3 bases and J lost 10 bases. This CDR3 comprises 11 residues. The CDR3: CSASTGDGAFF. The CDR3 DNA reads as TGCAGTGCTAGCACAGGGGATGGAGCTTTCTTT.